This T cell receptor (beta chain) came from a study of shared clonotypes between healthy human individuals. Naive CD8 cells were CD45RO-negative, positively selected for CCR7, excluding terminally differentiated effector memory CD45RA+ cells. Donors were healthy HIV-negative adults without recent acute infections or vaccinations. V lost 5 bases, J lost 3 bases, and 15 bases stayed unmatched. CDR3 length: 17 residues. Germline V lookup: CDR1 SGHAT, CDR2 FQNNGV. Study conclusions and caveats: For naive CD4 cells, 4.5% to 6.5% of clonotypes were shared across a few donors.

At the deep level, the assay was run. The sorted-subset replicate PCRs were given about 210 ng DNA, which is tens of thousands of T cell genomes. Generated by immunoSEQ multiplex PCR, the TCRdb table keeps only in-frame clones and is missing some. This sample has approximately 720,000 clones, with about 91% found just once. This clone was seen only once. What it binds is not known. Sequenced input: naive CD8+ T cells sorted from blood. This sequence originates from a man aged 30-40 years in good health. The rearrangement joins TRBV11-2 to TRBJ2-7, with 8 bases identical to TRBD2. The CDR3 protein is CASSHGRGGRTFYEQYF. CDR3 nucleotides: TGTGCCAGCAGCCATGGGAGGGGCGGGAGGACGTTCTACGAGCAGTACTTC.